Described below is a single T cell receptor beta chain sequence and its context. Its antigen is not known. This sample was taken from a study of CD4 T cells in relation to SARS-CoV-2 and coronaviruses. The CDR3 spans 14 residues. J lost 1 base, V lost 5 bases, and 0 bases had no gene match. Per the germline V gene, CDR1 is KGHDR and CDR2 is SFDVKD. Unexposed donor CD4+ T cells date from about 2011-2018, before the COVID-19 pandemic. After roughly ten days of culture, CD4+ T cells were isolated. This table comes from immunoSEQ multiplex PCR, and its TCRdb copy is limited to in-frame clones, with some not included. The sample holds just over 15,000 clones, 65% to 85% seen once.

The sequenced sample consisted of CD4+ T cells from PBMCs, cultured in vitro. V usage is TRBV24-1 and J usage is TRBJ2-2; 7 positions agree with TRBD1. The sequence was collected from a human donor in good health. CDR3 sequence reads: CATSGTGNTGELFF. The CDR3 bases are TGTGCCACCAGTGGGACAGGGAACACCGGGGAGCTGTTTTTT.